These T cell receptor beta chains were read from a single sample in a study of human T cells and chemical hapten exposure. TCRdb recomputed calls from the RACE reads with MiXCR, one row per CDR3 protein. The table lists 180,000 or so distinct CDR3 sequences, around 24% of them singletons. The sequencing here drew on whole blood, taken in connection with sensitization to the hapten diphenylcyclopropenone (DPC). The receptor source for this set is a woman aged 45-60 years with alopecia areata. Some clones in this sample may be carry-over from other donors' samples. Both conserved end residues are part of each CDR3. The order of the fields is D gene, J gene, CDR3 length, clone size, V gene, CDR3 DNA, CDR3 protein. D genes are given only for firm matches. Rows may omit the clone size; those that give it use once, few, many or a size class.

NA TRBJ1-2 14 NA TRBV18 TGTGCCAGCTCTCTTCGGGGCCCTAACTATGGCTACACCTTC CASSLRGPNYGYTF
NA TRBJ2-1 12 few TRBV29-1 TGCAGCGCCCCCAAGGGGTGTCCGTGGCAGTTCTTC CSAPKGCPWQFF
NA TRBJ2-2 17 few TRBV7-2 TGTGCCAGCAGCTTAGATGGTCAGCGGCCGTACACCGGGGAGCTGTTTTTT CASSLDGQRPYTGELFF
NA TRBJ1-2 13 few TRBV7-2 TGTGCCAGCAGCTTAGCGGGGGCCTATGGCTACACCTTC CASSLAGAYGYTF
NA TRBJ2-1 12 NA TRBV7-8 TGTGCCAGCGCTAGATCTAACAATGAGCAGTTCTTC CASARSNNEQFF
NA TRBJ1-1 13 NA TRBV7-2 TGTGCCAGCAGCCCGGAGACCTTCACTGAAGCTTTCTTT CASSPETFTEAFF
NA TRBJ1-2 14 few TRBV15 TGTGCCACCAGTTACCCCGGACCGACTTATGGCTACACCTTC CATSYPGPTYGYTF
NA TRBJ2-6 16 few TRBV6-6 TGTGCCAGCAGAGCAACAGGGACCTCTGGGGCCAACGTCCTGACTTTC CASRATGTSGANVLTF
NA TRBJ2-7 15 NA TRBV11-2 TGTGCCAGCAGCCCGCTGTCACAGCTGCCCTACGAGCAGTACTTC CASSPLSQLPYEQYF
NA TRBJ1-2 13 many TRBV5-1 TGCGCCAGCACATTCACACCTCGCGATGGCTACACCTTC CASTFTPRDGYTF
TRBD1 TRBJ1-1 17 few TRBV29-1 TGCAGCGTTGAAGATCCCTTACAAAGGGGGCTGGACACTGAAGCTTTCTTT CSVEDPLQRGLDTEAFF
NA TRBJ2-7 13 NA TRBV2 TGTGCCAGCAGTGTAGGTAGATCCTACGAGCAGTACTTC CASSVGRSYEQYF
TRBD1 TRBJ1-5 18 NA TRBV20-1 TGCAGTGCTAGAGTCGGGACAGGGGCCCCTATAAGCAATCAGCCCCAGCATTTT CSARVGTGAPISNQPQHF
TRBD1 TRBJ2-5 18 NA TRBV5-6 TGTGCCAGCAGCTTGGATTCGAGCGCAGGGGGCGGCCAAGAGACCCAGTACTTC CASSLDSSAGGGQETQYF
TRBD1 TRBJ1-2 13 few TRBV5-1 TGCGCCAGCAGCGAAGGGACAGGGCATGGCTACACCTTC CASSEGTGHGYTF
TRBD1 TRBJ1-6 16 NA TRBV3-1 TGTGCCAGCAGCCAGACCTCGTCCGACAGGGCAACACCCCTCCACTTT CASSQTSSDRATPLHF
TRBD2 TRBJ2-2 19 many TRBV7-9 TGTGCCAGCAGCCCCCTGGTCGGGACTAGCGCAAGCGACACCGGGGAGCTGTTTTTT CASSPLVGTSASDTGELFF
NA TRBJ2-3 13 NA TRBV15 TGTGCCACCAGCAGACCACCTCAAGATACGCAGTATTTT CATSRPPQDTQYF
NA TRBJ2-1 14 NA TRBV3-1 TGTGCCAGCAGCCACCCGGGACCCTCCAATGAGCAGTTCTTC CASSHPGPSNEQFF
NA TRBJ2-4 16 few TRBV9 TGTGCCAGCAGCGTAGTCATCACAGGGAGGAAAAACATTCAGTACTTC CASSVVITGRKNIQYF
NA TRBJ2-3 13 few TRBV29-1 TGCAGCGTTGAAATGGGATTGGGAGATACGCAGTATTTT CSVEMGLGDTQYF
TRBD1 TRBJ1-6 16 few TRBV5-1 TGCGCCAGCAGCTTAGCCGGGACAGGGGTCTATTCACCCCTCCACTTT CASSLAGTGVYSPLHF
NA TRBJ1-4 15 many TRBV6-5 TGTGCCAGCAGGACCCAAAAGGGGGCTAATGAAAAACTGTTTTTT CASRTQKGANEKLFF
NA TRBJ1-3 13 NA TRBV29-1 TGCAGCGTAGAACCCTTCTCTGGAAACACCATATATTTT CSVEPFSGNTIYF
NA TRBJ2-1 14 few TRBV11-1 TGTGCCAGCAGCAAGGGACTCTTAAACAATGAGCAGTTCTTC CASSKGLLNNEQFF
NA TRBJ2-3 12 NA TRBV5-1 TGCGCCAGCAGCTTGGAGGGAGATACGCAGTATTTT CASSLEGDTQYF
NA TRBJ2-5 13 NA TRBV5-4 TGTGCCAGCAGCTCCAAACCGCAAGAGACCCAGTACTTC CASSSKPQETQYF
NA TRBJ2-5 11 many TRBV29-1 TGCAGCGTGACTACGCAAGAGACCCAGTACTTC CSVTTQETQYF
NA TRBJ1-2 16 many TRBV29-1 TGCAGCGCAACGTACCCCCTGGCCGGCGCGAGTCATGGCTACACCTTC CSATYPLAGASHGYTF
NA TRBJ2-4 17 NA TRBV28 TGTGCCAGCAGTTTTTTCATGGGGGACCTAGCCAAAAACATTCAGTACTTC CASSFFMGDLAKNIQYF
NA TRBJ2-1 15 few TRBV24-1 TGTGCCACCAGTGAGTCGGGCCACTCCTACAATGAGCAGTTCTTC CATSESGHSYNEQFF
NA TRBJ2-3 16 few TRBV20-1 TGCAGTGCTAGTCCGGTGCGGCTCGCCAGCACAGATACGCAGTATTTT CSASPVRLASTDTQYF
NA TRBJ1-1 16 NA TRBV5-1 TGCGCCAGCAGCTCCCGAGGGGGGACGGCGAACACTGAAGCTTTCTTT CASSSRGGTANTEAFF
NA TRBJ2-5 14 few TRBV6-5 TGTGCCAGCAGTTACATTGGCAGAAAAGAGACCCAGTACTTC CASSYIGRKETQYF
NA TRBJ1-5 15 few TRBV6-6 TGTGCCAGCAGTTACTCTCCGGATAGCAATCAGCCCCAGCATTTT CASSYSPDSNQPQHF
TRBD1 TRBJ2-5 15 few TRBV5-1 TGCGCCAGCAGCGTGGACAGGGGTTGGTCAGAGACCCAGTACTTC CASSVDRGWSETQYF
NA TRBJ1-2 15 NA TRBV29-1 TGCAGCGTTGAAGATTGGAGGGCCACGGGGTATGGCTACACCTTC CSVEDWRATGYGYTF
NA TRBJ2-1 12 few TRBV11-2 TGTGCCAGCAGCTTAGGAGTTAGTGAGCAGTTCTTC CASSLGVSEQFF
TRBD2 TRBJ2-6 18 NA TRBV15 TGTGCCACCAGCAGAGACCCGGGGGGGGCACATGGGGCCAACGTCCTGACTTTC CATSRDPGGAHGANVLTF
NA TRBJ2-1 14 many TRBV5-1 TGCGCCAGCAGCTCCGACTCCTCCTACAATGAGCAGTTCTTC CASSSDSSYNEQFF
NA TRBJ1-6 16 NA TRBV5-1 TGCGCCAGCAGCCCGGAGGGTTTTGGGTTTAATTCACCCCTCCACTTT CASSPEGFGFNSPLHF
TRBD2 TRBJ2-3 15 few TRBV20-1 TGCAGTGCTAGAGGAGGACTAGCGGACACAGATACGCAGTATTTT CSARGGLADTDTQYF
TRBD2 TRBJ2-3 16 NA TRBV9 TGTGCCAGCAGCACACCAGGACTAGCGGGAGCGGATACGCAGTATTTT CASSTPGLAGADTQYF
NA TRBJ2-2 16 NA TRBV12-3/TRBV12-4 TGTGCCAGCAGTTTCAGAGGTCGGCCGAACACCGGGGAGCTGTTTTTT CASSFRGRPNTGELFF
NA TRBJ2-3 14 few TRBV24-1 TGTGCCACCAGTGATCGGCAGGGATCAGATACGCAGTATTTT CATSDRQGSDTQYF
TRBD2 TRBJ2-5 15 few TRBV5-1 TGCGCCAGCAGCCCCGAAGCGGGACGGGGAAAGACCCAGTACTTC CASSPEAGRGKTQYF
TRBD1 TRBJ2-1 14 few TRBV3-1 TGTGCCAGCAAGGTACAGGGGCTCTACAATGAGCAGTTCTTC CASKVQGLYNEQFF